The T cell receptor beta chain under discussion was sequenced for a study of blood T cell repertoires in COVID-19. Overall study: Material from acute and convalescent COVID-19 was sourced from the United States, Italy and Spain. PBMCs, B-cell-depleted T cells, or T cells were the source of the cDNA or gDNA that made up the material.

The CDR3 has 12 amino acids. Germline CDR1 WNHNN, CDR2 SYGVQD (reference sequence). V gave up 3 bases and J gave up 6 bases; unmatched junction bases: 2. Methods used by the authors: Nucleated cell number was recorded as an estimate derived from reference gene primer amplification. Here immunoSEQ multiplex PCR was the method, and the copy in TCRdb shows in-frame clones only, minus some. V and J calls and clone size are copied from that table; D and trimming were computed from the DNA. The table has roughly 120,000 clones, 85% seen once. In its sample, this clone was seen a few times. The chain couples TRBV10-1 to TRBJ2-7; TRBD2 matches at 7 bases. The specimen sequenced was peripheral blood. The receptor comes from a human donor in a cohort sampled during active COVID-19. CDR3 sequence: CASSDWGGEQYF. CDR3 bases: TGCGCCAGCAGTGACTGGGGGGGCGAGCAGTACTTC.